The 13 T cell receptor beta chains below all came from one sample that was sequenced in a study of blood T cell repertoires in COVID-19. The assay was immunoSEQ multiplex PCR, and TCRdb's table has in-frame clones only and misses some. The sample holds 70,000 to 75,000 clones, around 81% seen once. The material sequenced was peripheral blood. Source of these receptors: a woman in her seventies with acute or convalescent COVID-19.

This sequence joins TRBV5-6 and TRBJ1-1, with D hard to call. The CDR3 is 16 amino acids. Germline V CDR1 and CDR2: SGHDT, YYEEEE. Trimming shortened V by 2 bases and J by 1 base, and 15 bases separated the two germline ends. DNA of the CDR3: TGTGCCAGCAGCTTCCAACAGATCTATGGGAACACTGAAGCTTTCTTT. Amino acid sequence: CASSFQQIYGNTEAFF. Supplemented by reference TRBV5-6 and TRBJ1-1, the full variable domain reads DAGVTQSPTHLIKTRGQQVTLRCSPKSGHDTVSWYQQALGQGPQFIFQYYEEEERQRGNFPDRFSGHQFPNYSSELNVNALLLGDSALYLCASSFQQIYGNTEAFFGQGTRLTVV.

V and J are TRBV11-3 and TRBJ2-7; 7 bases agree with TRBD2. Germline-derived CDR1 and CDR2 are SGHNT and YENEEA. The CDR3 consists of 16 residues. Trimming cost V 5 bases and J 3 bases; bases outside gene matches: 13. The CDR3 region has the DNA TGTGCCAGCAGCCCACATCCGCGGGGGATATACTACGAGCAGTACTTC. It codes for CASSPHPRGIYYEQYF.

To note about this clone: One junction end disagrees with the germline gene, perhaps due to a read error. V is TRBV7-7 and J is TRBJ2-5; 12 positions agree with TRBD2. CDR1 is SSHAT, CDR2 FNYEAQ, per germline (reference sequence). The CDR3 is 15 residues long. CDR3 in amino acids: CASSLAGLAGETQYF. The CDR3 coding sequence is TGTGCTAGCAGCTTAGCGGGACTAGCGGGAGAGACCCAGTACTTC.

The chain is built from TRBV12-3 or TRBV12-4 and TRBJ2-3, with D uncertain. Trimming pared 5 bases from V and 8 bases from J, leaving 11 bases between. This CDR3 has 12 residues. The CDR3 reads CASSRPIATQYF. The CDR3 DNA reads TGTGCCAGCAGTCGCCCTATTGCTACGCAGTATTTT.

The gene calls are TRBV30 and TRBJ1-1, with D perhaps TRBD1 (6 bases). The V gene lost 5 bases and the J gene lost 6 bases, with 13 bases spanning the gap. The CDR3 has 12 residues. Germline CDR1 reads GTSNPN; CDR2 reads SVGIG (reference sequence). The CDR3 region is CAWGGRGAEAFF. CDR3 bases: TGTGCCTGGGGGGGCAGGGGCGCTGAAGCTTTCTTT.

This clone came up once. The chain joins TRBV6-2 or TRBV6-3 to TRBJ1-6; D is unresolved. Trimming shortened V by 4 bases and J by 8 bases, and 15 bases separated the two germline ends. The CDR3 totals 15 residues. Germline assignment: CDR1 MNHEY and CDR2 SVGEGT. The DNA of the CDR3 is TGTGCCAGCAGTTCCCGGGAACCCAACTATTCACCCCTCCACTTT. Its translation is CASSSREPNYSPLHF.

CDR3 region: CASSPGTSGSAGELFF. The DNA for the CDR3 is TGTGCCAGCTCCCCTGGGACTAGCGGGAGTGCCGGGGAGCTGTTTTTT. This sequence joins TRBV18 and TRBJ2-2; 14 nucleotides match TRBD2. With 6 bases clipped from V and 6 bases from J, the junction kept 6 bases outside the gene matches. From germline, CDR1 is KGHSH and CDR2 LQKENI. The CDR3 loop spans 16 amino acids.

The J gene is TRBJ2-3, the V gene TRBV15, with 16 bases aligning to TRBD2. J gave up 4 bases and V 0 bases, and 10 bases lay outside the gene matches. The CDR3 has 20 amino acids. From germline, CDR1 is LNHNV and CDR2 YYDKDF (reference sequence). The DNA of the CDR3 is TGTGCCACCAGCAGAGATCCCGGGACTAGCGGGAGGGCCGGGGCAGATACGCAGTATTTT. Its translation: CATSRDPGTSGRAGADTQYF. Complete variable domain (other parts from reference TRBV15 and TRBJ2-3): DAMVIQNPRYQVTQFGKPVTLSCSQTLNHNVMYWYQQKSSQAPKLLFHYYDKDFNNEADTPDNFQSRRPNTSFCFLDIRSPGLGDTAMYLCATSRDPGTSGRAGADTQYFGPGTRLTVL.

Worth noting for this clone: The junction differs from germline at one of its ends, possibly a read error. The chain employs TRBV30 and TRBJ2-7; no firm D call. The CDR3 loop spans 9 amino acids. Germline V lookup: CDR1 GTSNPN, CDR2 SVGIG (reference sequence). Here the CDR3 reads CAWSEPDSF. In DNA form, the CDR3 reads TGTGCCTGGAGTGAACCCGACTCCTTC.

The chain has TRBV28 and TRBJ1-5; D is undetermined. The CDR3 is 12 amino acids. The germline gives CDR1 MDHEN, CDR2 SYDVKM. V was cut by 6 bases and J by 6 bases, with 9 bases left in between. The CDR3 loop is CASSSGVQPQHF. For the CDR3, the DNA is TGTGCCAGCAGCAGCGGTGTTCAGCCCCAGCATTTT. Supplemented by reference TRBV28 and TRBJ1-5, the full variable domain reads DVKVTQSSRYLVKRTGEKVFLECVQDMDHENMFWYRQDPGLGLRLIYFSYDVKMKEKGDIPEGYSVSREKKERFSLILESASTNQTSMYLCASSSGVQPQHFGDGTRLSIL.

This chain uses TRBV12-3 or TRBV12-4 with TRBJ2-7; 9 nucleotides match TRBD2. The V gene end was trimmed by 8 bases and the J gene end by 8 bases; junction bases not matched to a gene: 10. The CDR3 spans 13 residues. CDR3 loop: CASSTLAGVQQYF. CDR3 bases: TGTGCCAGCTCCACGTTAGCGGGAGTCCAGCAGTACTTC.

J is TRBJ1-1 and V is TRBV5-4, with no clear D. V lost 2 bases to trimming and J lost 10 bases, with 9 bases between them. The germline gives CDR1 SGHNT, CDR2 YYREEE (reference sequence). The CDR3 loop spans 11 amino acids. CDR3 protein: CASSFGNGAFF. The CDR3 bases are TGTGCCAGCAGCTTCGGGAATGGAGCTTTCTTT.

The chain combines TRBV7-2 with TRBJ1-2; 9 bases map to TRBD1. CDR1 SGHTA and CDR2 FQGNSA come from the germline V gene. V gave up 5 bases and J gave up 8 bases; unmatched junction bases: 6. This CDR3 has 13 residues. The chain's CDR3 is CASSQDRGRGYTF. CDR3 DNA sequence: TGTGCCAGCAGCCAGGACAGGGGAAGAGGCTACACCTTC.